One and the same sample provided the 20 T cell receptor beta chains below, sequenced in a study of T cell clonality in common variable immunodeficiency. Study-level findings and limits: Common variable immunodeficiency TCR beta sequences reportedly had fewer deletions and N-nucleotide insertions.

The protocol was immunoSEQ multiplex PCR, while the TCRdb copy is restricted to in-frame clones and leaves out a portion. The sample has some 19,000 clones, none seen only once. These receptors have no known antigen. Sample: peripheral blood mononuclear cells. The receptors shown here come from a human donor with common variable immunodeficiency.

On this clone: Read coverage stops 3 residues before the CDR3 terminus; the germline J gene supplies the remainder. The rearrangement uses TRBV30 and TRBJ2-2; TRBD2 matches at 10 bases. Germline V gene data show CDR1 as GTSNPN and CDR2 as SVGIG (reference sequence). This CDR3 is built from 16 residues. With 6 bases clipped from V and 8 bases from J, the junction kept 15 bases outside the gene matches. The part of the CDR3 DNA that was read is TGTGCCTGTCTTCGGGAGGGGACTAGCGAGTTTGGGGAG. Translating gives CACLREGTSEFGE. The entire CDR3 protein is CACLREGTSEFGELFF.

This clone showed up just a few times. The read is 3 residues too short to cover the CDR3 end, so that end is filled in from the germline J gene. This chain uses TRBV7-2 with TRBJ1-1; 7 bases line up with TRBD1. V was pared by 5 bases and J by 4 bases, with 10 bases of the junction left unmatched. Germline V gene data show CDR1 as SGHTA and CDR2 as FQGNSA. The CDR3 has 15 amino acids. The sequenced CDR3 bases are TGTGCCAGCAGCCCACTGACAGGGCGTTTCACTGAA. Amino acids: CASSPLTGRFTE. The whole CDR3 protein is CASSPLTGRFTEAFF.

The CDR3 loop reads CASSLALFRTGLSYEQYF. The CDR3 bases that were read are TGTGCCAGCAGCTTAGCGCTTTTTCGGACAGGGCTTTCCTACGAG. The J gene is TRBJ2-7, the V gene TRBV7-2; 8 bases match TRBD1. The read finishes 3 residues shy of the CDR3 end, and the germline J gene is used to complete it. V lost 0 bases, J lost 1 base, and 11 bases stayed unmatched. Germline V gene data show CDR1 as SGHTA and CDR2 as FQGNSA. The CDR3 extends over 18 amino acids.

This clone appeared a few times. The read ends 3 residues before the CDR3 terminus; that terminus is restored from the germline J gene. The chain joins TRBV7-6 to TRBJ1-2; TRBD1 is a possible D gene (5 bases). From germline, CDR1 is SGHVS and CDR2 FNYEAQ. There are 14 residues in the CDR3. Between the trimmed V and J ends, which lost 2 bases and 4 bases, there was a span of 11 bases. The sequenced CDR3 bases are TGTGCCAGCAGCTTAAGGCCAGGGCTCTATGGC. Amino acids: CASSLRPGLYG. The whole CDR3 sequence is CASSLRPGLYGYTF.

For this clone: The read comes to an end 3 residues before the CDR3 does, leaving the germline J gene to fill in the end. The rearrangement links TRBV7-2 to TRBJ2-5; TRBD1 matches at 11 bases. V lost 5 bases and J lost 5; bases outside the gene matches: 7. Germline V gene data show CDR1 as SGHTA and CDR2 as FQGNSA. The CDR3 contains 15 residues. The CDR3 reads CASSPGTGGTETQYF. The part of the CDR3 DNA that was read is TGTGCCAGCAGCCCAGGGACAGGGGGTACTGAGACC.

Comment on this clone: The read ends 3 residues shy of where the CDR3 ends; the end is completed using the germline J gene. The chain has TRBV18 and TRBJ2-1; no clear D gene. Germline CDR1 KGHSH, CDR2 LQKENI. The V and J ends lost 3 bases and 8 bases respectively, with 14 bases between them. CDR3 length: 14 amino acids. CDR3 protein: CASSPSISTDEQFF. Incomplete CDR3 DNA: TGTGCCAGCTCACCCTCAATTTCTACGGATGAG. The variable domain in full, completed from reference TRBV18 and TRBJ2-1, reads NAGVMQNPRHLVRRRGQEARLRCSPMKGHSHVYWYRQLPEEGLKFMVYLQKENIIDESGMPKERFSAEFPKEGPSILRIQQVVRGDSAAYFCASSPSISTDEQFFGPGTRLTVL.

With respect to this clone: The CDR3 end is not reached by the read, which stops 3 residues before it; the germline J gene fills it in. V gene TRBV5-6 combines with J gene TRBJ1-4, with D uncertain. Trimming took 2 bases from V and 5 from J, leaving 7 bases between them. The germline V gene has CDR1 SGHDT and CDR2 YYEEEE. The CDR3 length is 13 residues. CDR3 in amino acids: CASSFSGNEKLFF. CDR3 bases read: TGTGCCAGCAGCTTTTCAGGAAATGAAAAA. The entire variable domain, with the rest obtained from reference TRBV5-6 and TRBJ1-4, is as follows: DAGVTQSPTHLIKTRGQQVTLRCSPKSGHDTVSWYQQALGQGPQFIFQYYEEEERQRGNFPDRFSGHQFPNYSSELNVNALLLGDSALYLCASSFSGNEKLFFGSGTQLSVL.

This clone was detected a few times. Read coverage stops 3 residues before the CDR3 terminus; the germline J gene supplies the remainder. V gene TRBV18 combines with J gene TRBJ1-4; TRBD1 aligns across 7 bases. Unmatched junction bases numbered 4, after V lost 8 bases and J lost 4 bases. The CDR3 sequence is 13 residues long. Germline values: CDR1 KGHSH, CDR2 LQKENI. Partial CDR3 DNA: TGTGCCAGCACGGACAGGCATAATGAAAAA. Translated: CASTDRHNEK. The CDR3, in full, reads CASTDRHNEKLFF.

For this clone: The observed sequence ends 3 residues before the CDR3 terminus, with the missing tail filled in from the germline J gene. The chain uses TRBV18 and TRBJ1-3; TRBD1 matches at 9 bases. The junction had 9 bases not matched to a gene; V was cut back by 5 bases and J by 4 bases. Germline CDR1 KGHSH, CDR2 LQKENI. The length of the CDR3 is 16 residues. Partial CDR3 DNA: TGTGCCAGCTCAGCGACAGGACAGGGGTCCGGAAACACC. Encoded protein: CASSATGQGSGNT. The entire CDR3 protein reads CASSATGQGSGNTIYF. The variable domain in full, completed from reference TRBV18 and TRBJ1-3, reads NAGVMQNPRHLVRRRGQEARLRCSPMKGHSHVYWYRQLPEEGLKFMVYLQKENIIDESGMPKERFSAEFPKEGPSILRIQQVVRGDSAAYFCASSATGQGSGNTIYFGEGSWLTVV.

With respect to this clone: The read comes to an end 3 residues before the CDR3 does, leaving the germline J gene to fill in the end. This chain uses TRBV7-9 with TRBJ2-1; 8 bases match TRBD2. The germline gives CDR1 SEHNR, CDR2 FQNEAQ (reference sequence). The CDR3 extends over 13 amino acids. Trimming removed 4 bases from V and 9 bases from J; junction bases left unmatched: 5. The CDR3 sequence is CASSSGLVVEQFF. CDR3 DNA (partial): TGTGCCAGCAGCTCGGGACTAGTGGTTGAG.

On this clone itself: The read ends 3 residues before the CDR3 terminus; that terminus is restored from the germline J gene. The rearrangement links TRBV30 to TRBJ2-5; 7 bases map to TRBD1. CDR1 GTSNPN and CDR2 SVGIG come from the germline V gene (reference sequence). After removal of 2 bases from V and 1 base from J, the junction contained 10 bases not matched to a gene. The length of the CDR3 is 16 residues. The CDR3 DNA, read in part, is TGTGCCTGGAGTTCGTCAGGGCGGACAGGCCAAGAGACC. Translated: CAWSSSGRTGQET. The full CDR3 reads CAWSSSGRTGQETQYF.

On this clone itself: The read gets to within 3 residues of the CDR3 end, and the germline J gene fills in the rest. The chain carries TRBV30 and TRBJ1-6; D is perhaps TRBD1 (5 bases). Trimming stripped 3 bases from V and 10 bases from J, with 19 bases between. The CDR3 is 15 residues long. The V gene's germline CDR1 is GTSNPN and CDR2 SVGIG (reference sequence). CDR3 DNA, as far as it was read: TGTGCCTGGAGGGGGGGAGATCTGGGTCGATCACCC. It specifies CAWRGGDLGRSP. In full, the CDR3 is CAWRGGDLGRSPLHF. The variable domain in full, completed from reference TRBV30 and TRBJ1-6, reads SQTIHQWPATLVQPVGSPLSLECTVEGTSNPNLYWYRQAAGRGLQLLFYSVGIGQISSEVPQNLSASRPQDRQFILSSKKLLLSDSGFYLCAWRGGDLGRSPLHFGNGTRLTVT.

For this clone: The sequenced fragment ends 3 residues before the CDR3 boundary, so the rest is inferred from the germline J gene. The chain has TRBV5-1 and TRBJ2-7, with no clear D. V lost 4 bases and J lost 2, with 10 bases in between. This CDR3 is 13 amino acids long. Germline V lookup: CDR1 SGHRS, CDR2 YFSETQ. CDR3 loop: CASSGRVPYEQYF. The sequenced part of the CDR3 DNA is TGCGCCAGCAGCGGCAGAGTCCCCTACGAG. The full variable domain, in which reference TRBV5-1 and TRBJ2-7 provide the parts outside the CDR3, is KAGVTQTPRYLIKTRGQQVTLSCSPISGHRSVSWYQQTPGQGLQFLFEYFSETQRNKGNFPGRFSGRQFSNSRSEMNVSTLELGDSALYLCASSGRVPYEQYFGPGTRLTVT.

Of note for this clone: Read coverage stops 3 residues before the CDR3 terminus; the germline J gene supplies the remainder. The V gene is TRBV7-2, the J gene TRBJ2-5; TRBD2 agrees at 10 bases. CDR3 length equals 15 residues. Germline lookup yields CDR1 SGHTA and CDR2 FQGNSA. The J segment lost 5 bases and the V segment lost 6 bases, leaving 9 bases of the junction unmatched. The CDR3 sequence: CASRPWTSGWETQYF. The covered CDR3 bases are TGTGCCAGCAGACCTTGGACTAGCGGTTGGGAGACC.

Regarding this clone: The CDR3 extends 3 residues past the end of the read, so its final part is completed from the germline J gene. The J gene is TRBJ2-1, the V gene TRBV19; 9 bases fit TRBD1. In germline, CDR1 is LNHDA, CDR2 SQIVND (reference sequence). The CDR3 has 14 residues. V lost 7 bases to trimming and J lost 3 bases; unmatched junction nucleotides: 4. CDR3 amino acids: CASKEDRGYNEQFF. The sequenced part of the CDR3 DNA is TGTGCCAGTAAGGAGGACAGGGGCTACAATGAG.

This clone was observed a handful of times. CDR3 DNA (partial): TGTGCCAGCAGCCCCAACAGGGAGGGGCTCACTGAA. Its protein product is CASSPNREGLTE. The complete CDR3 reads CASSPNREGLTEAFF. The chain has TRBV7-9 and TRBJ1-1, with TRBD1 as a possible D gene (6 bases). The read halts 3 residues ahead of the CDR3 end, with the missing end drawn from the germline J gene. Germline V lookup: CDR1 SEHNR, CDR2 FQNEAQ (reference sequence). This CDR3 contains 15 residues. Trimming shortened V by 5 bases and J by 4 bases, and 17 bases separated the two germline ends.

Note on this clone: The read comes to an end 3 residues before the CDR3 does, leaving the germline J gene to fill in the end. This rearrangement joins TRBV7-9 to TRBJ1-2, with D unclear. CDR3 length: 12 residues. CDR1 SEHNR and CDR2 FQNEAQ come from the germline V gene (reference sequence). Trimming removed 3 bases from V and 7 bases from J, with 9 bases in between. CDR3 DNA, as far as it was read: TGTGCCAGCAGCTTGTGGCAGGCTGGC. Protein sequence: CASSLWQAG. The whole CDR3 sequence reads CASSLWQAGYTF. Supplemented by reference TRBV7-9 and TRBJ1-2, the full variable domain reads DTGVSQNPRHKITKRGQNVTFRCDPISEHNRLYWYRQTLGQGPEFLTYFQNEAQLEKSRLLSDRFSAERPKGSFSTLEIQRTEQGDSAMYLCASSLWQAGYTFGSGTRLTVV.

A few counts support this clone. The sequence runs out 3 residues before the end of the CDR3; the remainder is reconstructed from the germline J gene. The genes are TRBV7-6 and TRBJ2-2, with TRBD1 identical over 7 bases. Germline CDR1 and CDR2: SGHVS and FNYEAQ. Trimming took 7 bases from V and 4 from J; bases not matched to a gene: 6. The CDR3 spans 14 residues. The CDR3 sequence: CASKLDRATGELFF. The DNA read from the CDR3 is TGTGCCAGCAAACTAGACAGGGCCACCGGGGAG. Full variable domain (outside the CDR3, taken from reference TRBV7-6 and TRBJ2-2): GAGVSQSPRYKVTKRGQDVALRCDPISGHVSLYWYRQALGQGPEFLTYFNYEAQQDKSGLPNDRFSAERPEGSISTLTIQRTEQRDSAMYRCASKLDRATGELFFGEGSRLTVL.

This clone was observed at least ten times. The sequenced part of the CDR3 DNA is TGTGCCAGTAGTATAGATCGGGGCGGGGGGGGCACCGGGGAG. Translation: CASSIDRGGGGTGE. The complete CDR3 sequence is CASSIDRGGGGTGELFF. J is TRBJ2-2 and V is TRBV19; 9 bases agree with TRBD2. From the germline J gene comes the end of the CDR3, since the read stops 3 residues before it. The CDR3 has 17 residues. V shed 0 bases, J shed 4 bases, and the junction held 6 bases outside the gene matches. Germline V gives CDR1 LNHDA, CDR2 SQIVND (reference sequence).

This clone has a count of ten or more. The read stops 3 residues short of the end of the CDR3; the missing end is completed from the germline J gene. The V and J genes are TRBV10-3 and TRBJ2-3; 7 nucleotides line up with TRBD1. Germline V lookup: CDR1 ENHRY, CDR2 SYGVKD. Trimming removed 3 bases from V and 0 bases from J; junction bases left unmatched: 3. The CDR3 sequence is 15 residues long. CDR3 sequence reads: CAISDRQGSTDTQYF. The sequenced CDR3 bases are TGTGCCATCAGTGATAGACAGGGTAGCACAGATACG.